This TCR beta chain was documented in a study of Ad26.COV2.S vaccination and SARS-CoV-2 variants. Treatment: 15 to 20 received Ad26.COV2.S at low or high dose, single or two shots; roughly five received placebo; per-sample allocation not given. Samples analyzed were those drawn on day 63 after the first vaccine or placebo injection. Details on this clone: Other DNA sequences in the sample encode the same CDR3.

Clones were sequenced by immunoSEQ multiplex PCR, and TCRdb holds only the in-frame ones, with some missing. The repertoire consists of about 350,000 clones, with 85% to 90% occurring once and the leading ten covering approximately 5%. CDR3 length equals 13 residues. In germline, CDR1 is SGHVS, CDR2 FQNEAQ. Trimming shortened V by 0 bases and J by 5 bases, and 7 bases separated the two germline ends. This clonotype was sampled from a person between 18 and 65 years old who received the Ad26.COV2.S COVID-19 vaccine or a placebo. This chain connects TRBV7-8 to TRBJ1-1; perhaps TRBD1 as D (5 bases). The sample here was peripheral blood, taken in a trial of Ad26.COV2.S vaccine versus placebo. CDR3 coding DNA: TGTGCCAGCAGCTTAGCAGGGGTGACTGAAGCTTTCTTT. It codes for CASSLAGVTEAFF.